This T cell receptor (beta chain) was sequenced for a study of human T cells and chemical hapten exposure. Study-level information: Patients were given diphenylcyclopropenone on the scalp weekly across the roughly 25-week study. Findings and limits, study-wide: Versus controls, significantly more large CDR3 similarity clusters arose from expanded TCRs. Alopecia was present in the donors, so their immune response may differ from healthy people's.

J gave up 10 bases and V 5 bases, and 9 bases lay outside the gene matches. Per the germline V gene, CDR1 is MNHNY and CDR2 is SVGAGI (reference sequence). The CDR3 runs 15 residues. This clonotype was seen a handful of times. Its antigen is unidentified. Each cDNA molecule in the library carried unique molecular identifiers. TCRdb re-analysed the RACE reads in MiXCR, keeping a single row per CDR3 protein. Seen here are about 120,000 distinct CDR3 sequences, around an eighth observed once, and the top ten hold over 1.1%. As for time point: patch test 1, 2 weeks after DPC sensitization. Treatment reported: therapeutic diphenylcyclopropenone sensitization with weekly scalp DPC.

The receptor's source is a woman aged 45 to 65 with alopecia areata. Some clones in this sample may be carry-over from other donors' samples. V is TRBV6-6 and J is TRBJ2-1; 12 nucleotides agree with TRBD2. The starting material was whole blood, obtained in connection with sensitization to the hapten diphenylcyclopropenone (DPC). The CDR3 DNA follows: TGTGCCAGCAGTCCGGCTCCTAGCGGGAGGGGCGAGCAGTTCTTC. Protein sequence: CASSPAPSGRGEQFF.